What follows describes a single TCR beta chain. Its antigen is undetermined. Deletions cut 3 bases from V and 0 bases from J, with 12 bases between. The CDR3 spans 15 residues. Germline loops: CDR1 SGHRS, CDR2 YFSETQ. Run at survey level, the immunoSEQ assay was version v3.0. Here immunoSEQ multiplex PCR was the method, and the copy in TCRdb shows in-frame clones only, minus some. This table holds roughly 20,000 clones, around four fifths found once. This specimen comes from a study of long-term antiretroviral therapy in people with HIV. Study-level points and caveats: Diversity went up after ART and still fell short of transplant donor controls. Versus controls, repertoires in people with HIV had narrower CDR3 length ranges.

The receptor's source is a man between 18 and 29 years old with HIV. Material: unsorted PBMCs, obtained about 4 years after starting antiretroviral therapy. The chain joins TRBV5-1 to TRBJ1-1; maybe TRBD1 (5 bases). Here the CDR3 reads CASSSEGFMNTEAFF. In DNA form, the CDR3 reads TGCGCCAGCAGCTCGGAGGGGTTCATGAACACTGAAGCTTTCTTT.